This passage covers 2 T cell receptor beta chains from one sample sequenced in a study of blood T cell repertoires in COVID-19. Some clones are missing from TCRdb's copy, which holds only in-frame ones; the method was immunoSEQ multiplex PCR. The top ten clones hold approximately 19% of a sample with around 72,000 clones, roughly 82% of them seen once. Sequencing input: peripheral blood. The receptors come from a human donor in a cohort sampled during active COVID-19.

This clone appeared a few times. The chain links TRBV6-2 or TRBV6-3 to TRBJ1-5, with D unclear. CDR3 length equals 12 residues. Looked up from germline, CDR1 is MNHEY and CDR2 is SVGEGT. Trimming stripped 6 bases from V and 7 bases from J, with 10 bases between. DNA of the CDR3: TGTGCCAGCAGCTTAGGAGGGCAGCCCCAGCATTTT. Protein sequence: CASSLGGQPQHF.

J is TRBJ2-7 and V is TRBV6-5; D possibly corresponds to TRBD1 (5 bases). Germline V CDR1 and CDR2: MNHEY, SVGAGI. The CDR3 is made up of 14 amino acids. Trimming removed 10 bases at V and 2 bases at J, with 18 bases between. The CDR3 protein is CATKASQGPYEQYF. DNA for the CDR3: TGTGCCACGAAAGCGAGCCAGGGCCCCTACGAGCAGTACTTC.